The present T cell receptor (beta chain) was sequenced within a study of T cell responses to AZD1222 COVID-19 vaccine (dated by TCRdb to the early 2020s). About the study as a whole: AZD1222 recipients with second doses at about 4 weeks or about 12 weeks were pooled, because spike-specific TCR depth and breadth did not differ between schedules. A total of over 230 trial participants underwent TCR sequencing, of whom around 210 had received two doses of AZD1222 and about 26 had received two doses of the MenACWY control vaccine. Trial participants were enrolled by age into subgroups of 18-55, 56-69 and 70-plus years, and about 150, 27 and 61 TCR-sequenced participants, respectively, were included in these subgroups.

The CDR3 regions of human TCRbeta chains were analyzed by immunosequencing. Per the original workflow: Repertoire TCRs were checked for matches against a reference library of SARS-CoV-2-specific TCRs that had been generated using the MIRA antigen-specificity platform. Breadth was defined as the fraction of unique TCRs that were SARS-CoV-2-associated. Depth was defined as the fraction of total T cells that were SARS-CoV-2-associated. Using the MIRA data, each spike-specific TCR was assigned both to the spike region to which the TCR was reactive and to a CD4 or CD8 class. Log10-transformed breadth and depth values were compared by one-way ANOVA with Sidak's multiple comparisons tests. TCRdb mirrors the immuneACCESS table, restricted to in-frame sequences. Some clones are absent from its copies; in checked studies, under half trace to an unresolved V gene, and the reason for the others is unknown. V, J and clone size reflect that table, while D and trimming were determined from the DNA. Here the sample has 130,000 or so clones; 93% occur a single time. The top ten constitute approximately 0.85% of the sample.

The time point label for this specimen denotes: baseline before first vaccination. Samples from vaccinated people were obtained from the UK trials COV001 and COV002, which included a single-blind randomized controlled phase 2/3 trial of AZD1222 (ChAdOx1 nCoV-19) in healthy adults. For TCRbeta chain sequencing, PBMC samples were collected from trial participants at day 0 and at day 28 after the second dose. Broad study findings and their caveats: Conclusions about previously exposed vaccinees are limited, since just a handful of AZD1222 recipients were seropositive for SARS-CoV-2 at baseline. CD4 TCRs associated with the vaccine covered the entire spike protein, and the dominant responses were in regions 160-218 and 743-854. Because no samples from the day 14 peak response were available, repertoires could be characterized only after the peak T cell response. Reportedly, close to half of the unique spike-specific TCRs recognized epitopes lying outside the regions that are mutated in the B.1.351 and B.1.1.7 variants. A significant rise in spike-specific TCR breadth and depth was observed after two AZD1222 doses relative to day 0 and relative to MenACWY recipients. Most participants were white British and females outnumbered males, and the authors suggested that clonal diversity may have been underestimated. The 56-69-year group was small, and its depth increase did not reach significance, likely because of low power.

The germline V gene provides CDR1 SGHDT and CDR2 YYEEEE. The CDR3 holds 15 amino acids from the cysteine to the phenylalanine. Only the CDR3 DNA is retained, 45 bases long and in frame from the first base. V and J are trimmed by 0 bases and 0 bases, and the gene matches miss 3 bases of the junction. Notes on this clone: Its cognate antigen has yet to be identified. No base-level quality is on record; no much larger clone is a single base apart.

The V and J segments used are TRBV5-6 and TRBJ2-7; 7 middle bases align to TRBD1. This clonotype was sampled from an adult in good health. The sample consisted of peripheral blood, taken on day 0 of AZD1222 vaccination. Read as DNA, the sequence is TGTGCCAGCAGCTTGGTGGGACAGAGCTCCTACGAGCAGTACTTC. The encoded protein is CASSLVGQSSYEQYF.